These T cell receptor beta chains were read from a single sample in a study of blood T cell repertoires in COVID-19. The method was immunoSEQ multiplex PCR; TCRdb's version includes in-frame clones alone and lacks a portion of them. The repertoire holds fewer than 200,000 clones, approximately 85% seen once, with roughly 7.7% in the top ten. Sequenced input: peripheral blood. These receptors came from a woman aged 55-69 years with acute or convalescent COVID-19. Both conserved end residues are part of each CDR3. Fields, in order: J gene, clone size, D gene, V gene, CDR3 protein, CDR3 DNA. A D gene is named only where the DNA matches it firmly. Expanded clones get a size class; other rows say once, few or many, or leave the size out.

>TRBJ2-7|.|TRBD2|TRBV6-5
CASSYGAAGPYEQYF
TGTGCCAGCAGTTACGGGGCAGCGGGACCCTACGAGCAGTACTTC
>TRBJ1-3|.|TRBD1|TRBV15
CATSRTSGQGRYTIYF
TGTGCCACCAGCAGAACCTCAGGACAGGGGAGATACACCATATATTTT
>TRBJ1-6|.|TRBD1|TRBV6-5
CASSGGTGFSPLHF
TGTGCCAGCAGCGGGGGGACAGGGTTTTCACCCCTCCACTTT
>TRBJ1-2|.|.|TRBV27
CASSSGRDRANYGYTF
TGTGCCAGCAGTTCAGGGCGGGACCGAGCTAACTATGGCTACACCTTC
>TRBJ2-2|.|TRBD2|TRBV11-2
CASSRTSGRSDTGELFF
TGTGCCAGCAGCAGGACTAGCGGGAGGAGTGACACCGGGGAGCTGTTTTTT
>TRBJ1-2|.|.|TRBV30
CAWGQGSHGYTF
TGTGCCTGGGGCCAGGGATCCCATGGCTACACCTTC
>TRBJ2-5|once|TRBD1|TRBV19
CASSTTGGERETQYF
TGTGCCAGTAGTACGACAGGGGGCGAACGAGAGACCCAGTACTTC
>TRBJ2-7|.|TRBD2|TRBV9
CASSSGTSGRAHF
TGTGCCAGCAGCTCAGGGACTAGCGGGAGGGCACACTTC
>TRBJ1-5|.|.|TRBV28
CASMGSRIQPQHF
TGTGCCAGTATGGGGAGCAGGATCCAGCCCCAGCATTTT
>TRBJ2-1|few|.|TRBV6-4
CASSDPSACSYNEQFF
TGTGCCAGCAGTGACCCTAGCGCTTGCTCCTACAATGAGCAGTTCTTC
>TRBJ1-5|.|.|TRBV6-5
CASSSQGLSNQPQHF
TGTGCCAGCAGTTCACAGGGATTGAGCAATCAGCCCCAGCATTTT
>TRBJ1-4|.|.|TRBV3-1/TRBV3-2
CASSQPSSARKLFF
TGTGCCAGCAGCCAACCTAGCTCGGCTCGGAAACTGTTTTTT
>TRBJ1-4|.|.|TRBV2
CASSGAPGATNEKLFF
TGTGCCAGCAGTGGGGCCCCGGGGGCAACTAATGAAAAACTGTTTTTT
>TRBJ2-5|.|.|TRBV5-1
CASSRQGRGQETQYF
TGCGCCAGCAGCCGACAGGGGCGGGGGCAAGAGACCCAGTACTTC
>TRBJ2-1|.|TRBD2|TRBV7-3
CASSLGGSSNEQFF
TGTGCCAGCAGCTTAGGCGGGAGTAGCAATGAGCAGTTCTTC
>TRBJ1-1|.|.|TRBV7-7
CASSLSPTSEAFF
TGTGCTAGCAGCTTATCCCCTACCTCTGAAGCTTTCTTT
>TRBJ2-4|.|TRBD2|TRBV2
CASGLANIQYF
TGTGCCAGCGGACTAGCGAACATTCAGTACTTC
>TRBJ1-3|.|.|TRBV28
CASSLGMGRGAGNTIYF
TGTGCCAGCAGTTTGGGCATGGGCAGGGGAGCTGGAAACACCATATATTTT
>TRBJ1-1|.|.|TRBV30
CAWSVAGSANTEAFF
TGTGCCTGGAGTGTCGCAGGATCCGCGAACACTGAAGCTTTCTTT
>TRBJ1-3|once|.|TRBV7-6
CASSSQVSGNTIYF
TGTGCCAGCAGCTCACAGGTCTCTGGAAACACCATATATTTT